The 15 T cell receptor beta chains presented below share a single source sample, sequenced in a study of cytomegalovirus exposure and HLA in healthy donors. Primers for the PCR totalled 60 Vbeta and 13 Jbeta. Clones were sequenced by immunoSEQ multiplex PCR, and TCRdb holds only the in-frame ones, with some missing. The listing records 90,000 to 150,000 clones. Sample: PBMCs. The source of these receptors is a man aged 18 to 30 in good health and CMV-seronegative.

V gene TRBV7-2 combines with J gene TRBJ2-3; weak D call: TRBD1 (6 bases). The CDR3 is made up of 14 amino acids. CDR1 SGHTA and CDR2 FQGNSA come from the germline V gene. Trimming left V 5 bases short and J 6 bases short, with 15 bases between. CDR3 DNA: TGTGCCAGCAGCATTGTGGGGGCTGGGGATACGCAGTATTTT. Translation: CASSIVGAGDTQYF.

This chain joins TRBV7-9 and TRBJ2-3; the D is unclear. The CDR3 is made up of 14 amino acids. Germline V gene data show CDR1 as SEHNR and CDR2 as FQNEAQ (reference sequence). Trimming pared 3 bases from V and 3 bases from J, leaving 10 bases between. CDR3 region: CASSFASITDTQYF. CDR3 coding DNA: TGTGCCAGCAGCTTCGCAAGCATTACAGATACGCAGTATTTT.

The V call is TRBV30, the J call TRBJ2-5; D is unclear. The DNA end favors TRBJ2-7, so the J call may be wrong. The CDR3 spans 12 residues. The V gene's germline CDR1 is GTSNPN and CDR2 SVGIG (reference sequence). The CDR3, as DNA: TGTGCCTGGAGTGTTGTAAGCTACGAGCAGTACTTC. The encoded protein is CAWSVVSYEQYF.

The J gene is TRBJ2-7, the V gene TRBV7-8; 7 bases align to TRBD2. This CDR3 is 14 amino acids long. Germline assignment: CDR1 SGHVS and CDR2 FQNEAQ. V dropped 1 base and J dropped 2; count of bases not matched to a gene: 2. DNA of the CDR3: TGTGCCAGCAGCTTAGGGGAGGGTACCTACGAGCAGTACTTC. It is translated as CASSLGEGTYEQYF.

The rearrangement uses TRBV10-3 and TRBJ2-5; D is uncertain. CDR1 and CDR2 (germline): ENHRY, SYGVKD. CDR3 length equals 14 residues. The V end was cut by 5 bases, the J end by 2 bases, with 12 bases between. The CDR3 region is CAISSNGLQETQYF. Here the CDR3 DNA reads TGTGCCATCAGTTCTAATGGGCTACAAGAGACCCAGTACTTC.

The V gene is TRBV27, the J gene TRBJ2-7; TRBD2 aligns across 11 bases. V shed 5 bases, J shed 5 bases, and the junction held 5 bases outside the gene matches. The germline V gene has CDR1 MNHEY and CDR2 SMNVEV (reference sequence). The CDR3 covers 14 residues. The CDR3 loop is CASSHLAGGDEQYF. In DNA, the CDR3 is TGTGCCAGCAGTCATCTAGCGGGAGGTGACGAGCAGTACTTC.

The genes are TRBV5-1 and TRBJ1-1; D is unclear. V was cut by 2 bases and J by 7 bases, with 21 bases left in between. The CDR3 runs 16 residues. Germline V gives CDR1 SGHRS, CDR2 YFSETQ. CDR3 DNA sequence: TGCGCCAGCAGCTTCCCAAAAAGCGGTCCGATCGATGAAGCTTTCTTT. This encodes CASSFPKSGPIDEAFF.

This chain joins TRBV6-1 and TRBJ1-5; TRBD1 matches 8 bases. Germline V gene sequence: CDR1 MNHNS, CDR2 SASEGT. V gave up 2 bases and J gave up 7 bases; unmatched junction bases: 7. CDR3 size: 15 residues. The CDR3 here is CASSESGGAKQPQHF. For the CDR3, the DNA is TGTGCCAGCAGTGAATCAGGGGGCGCCAAGCAGCCCCAGCATTTT.

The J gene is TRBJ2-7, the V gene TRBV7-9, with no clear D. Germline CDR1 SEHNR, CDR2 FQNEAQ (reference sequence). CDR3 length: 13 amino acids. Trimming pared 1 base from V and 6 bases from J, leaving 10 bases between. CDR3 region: CASSLGVSLEQYF. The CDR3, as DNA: TGTGCCAGCAGCTTAGGCGTTTCACTCGAGCAGTACTTC.

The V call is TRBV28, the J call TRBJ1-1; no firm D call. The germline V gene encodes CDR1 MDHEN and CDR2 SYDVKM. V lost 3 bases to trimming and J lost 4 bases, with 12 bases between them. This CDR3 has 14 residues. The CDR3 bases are TGTGCCAGCAGTTTTTCGGTGAGCGGCACTGAAGCTTTCTTT. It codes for CASSFSVSGTEAFF.

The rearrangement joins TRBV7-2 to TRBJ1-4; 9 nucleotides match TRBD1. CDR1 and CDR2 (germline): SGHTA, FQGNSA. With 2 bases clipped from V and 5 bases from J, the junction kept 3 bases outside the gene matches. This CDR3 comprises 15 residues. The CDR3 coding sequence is TGTGCCAGCAGCTTACCGGGACAGGGCAATGAAAAACTGTTTTTT. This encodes CASSLPGQGNEKLFF.

CDR3 sequence: CASTREGGAGANVLTF. The CDR3 nucleotides read TGTGCCAGCACCCGAGAAGGGGGAGCTGGGGCCAACGTCCTGACTTTC. V is TRBV4-2 and J is TRBJ2-6, with D tentatively TRBD1 (6 bases). The ends were cut back, 7 bases at V and 2 bases at J, with 15 bases in the middle. Germline V CDR1 and CDR2: LGHNA, YNFKEQ. This CDR3 is 16 amino acids long.

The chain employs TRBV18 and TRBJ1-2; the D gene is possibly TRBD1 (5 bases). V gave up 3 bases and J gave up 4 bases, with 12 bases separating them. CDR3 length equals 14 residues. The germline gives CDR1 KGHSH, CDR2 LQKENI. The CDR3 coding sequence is TGTGCCAGCTCACCGCTAGACAGCTCCTATGGCTACACCTTC. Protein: CASSPLDSSYGYTF.

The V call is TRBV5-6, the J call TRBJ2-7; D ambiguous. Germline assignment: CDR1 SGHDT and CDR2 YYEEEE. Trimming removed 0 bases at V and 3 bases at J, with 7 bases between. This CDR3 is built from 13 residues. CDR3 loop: CASSLGAGYEQYF. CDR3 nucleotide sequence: TGTGCCAGCAGCTTGGGCGCCGGCTACGAGCAGTACTTC.

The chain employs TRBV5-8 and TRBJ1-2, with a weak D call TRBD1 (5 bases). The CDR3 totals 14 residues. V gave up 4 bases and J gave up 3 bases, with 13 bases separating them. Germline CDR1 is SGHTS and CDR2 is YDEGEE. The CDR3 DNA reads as TGTGCCAGCAGCCCCTGGAGGGGCCACTATGGCTACACCTTC. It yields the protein CASSPWRGHYGYTF.